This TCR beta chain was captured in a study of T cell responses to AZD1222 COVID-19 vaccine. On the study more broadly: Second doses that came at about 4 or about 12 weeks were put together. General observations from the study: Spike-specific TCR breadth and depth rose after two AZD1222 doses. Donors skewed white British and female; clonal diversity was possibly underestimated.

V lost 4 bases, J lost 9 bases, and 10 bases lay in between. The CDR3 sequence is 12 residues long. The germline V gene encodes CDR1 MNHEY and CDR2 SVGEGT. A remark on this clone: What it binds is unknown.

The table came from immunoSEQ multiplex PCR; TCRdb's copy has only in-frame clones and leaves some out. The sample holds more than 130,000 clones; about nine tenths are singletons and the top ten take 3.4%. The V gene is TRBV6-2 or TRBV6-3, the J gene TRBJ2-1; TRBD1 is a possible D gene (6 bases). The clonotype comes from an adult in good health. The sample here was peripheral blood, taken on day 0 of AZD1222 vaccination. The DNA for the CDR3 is TGTGCCAGCAGTTCCTCCAGGGGTGAGCAGTTCTTC. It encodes CASSSSRGEQFF.